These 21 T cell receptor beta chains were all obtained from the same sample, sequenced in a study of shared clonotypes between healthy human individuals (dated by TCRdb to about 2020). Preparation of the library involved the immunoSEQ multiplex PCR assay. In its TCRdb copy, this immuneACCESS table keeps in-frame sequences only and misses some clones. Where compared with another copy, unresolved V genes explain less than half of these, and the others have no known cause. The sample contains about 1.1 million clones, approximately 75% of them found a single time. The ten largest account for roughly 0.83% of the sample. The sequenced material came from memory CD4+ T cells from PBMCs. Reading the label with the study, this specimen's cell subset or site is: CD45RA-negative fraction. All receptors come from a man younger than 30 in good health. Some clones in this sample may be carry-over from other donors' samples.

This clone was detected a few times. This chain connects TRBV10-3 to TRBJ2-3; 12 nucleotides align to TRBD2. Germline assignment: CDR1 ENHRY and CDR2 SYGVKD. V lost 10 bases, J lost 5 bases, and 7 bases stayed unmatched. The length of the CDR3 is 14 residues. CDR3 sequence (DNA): TGTGCCACCCGACTAGCGGGAGTTTTAGATACGCAGTATTTT. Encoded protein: CATRLAGVLDTQYF.

CDR3 residues: CASSLTWSTEAFF. The CDR3 region has the DNA TGTGCCAGCAGCTTGACATGGAGCACTGAAGCTTTCTTT. The V gene is TRBV5-4, the J gene TRBJ1-1; D gene uncertain. V lost 1 base and J 4 bases, leaving 8 bases between the germline ends. CDR3 length: 13 residues. Germline V gives CDR1 SGHNT, CDR2 YYREEE (reference sequence).

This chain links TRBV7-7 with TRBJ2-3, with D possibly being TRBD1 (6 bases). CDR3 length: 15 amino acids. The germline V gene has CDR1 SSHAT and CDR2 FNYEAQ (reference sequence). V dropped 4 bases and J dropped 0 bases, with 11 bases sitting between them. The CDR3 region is CASSYGTSSTDTQYF. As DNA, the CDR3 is TGTGCCAGCAGCTACGGGACATCTAGCACAGATACGCAGTATTTT.

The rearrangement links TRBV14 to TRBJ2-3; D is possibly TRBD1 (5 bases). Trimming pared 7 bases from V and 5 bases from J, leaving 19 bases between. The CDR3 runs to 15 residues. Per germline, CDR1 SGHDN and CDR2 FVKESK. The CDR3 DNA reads TGTGCCAGCACAGTATCGCTTAGGGGTAGAGATACGCAGTATTTT. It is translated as CASTVSLRGRDTQYF.

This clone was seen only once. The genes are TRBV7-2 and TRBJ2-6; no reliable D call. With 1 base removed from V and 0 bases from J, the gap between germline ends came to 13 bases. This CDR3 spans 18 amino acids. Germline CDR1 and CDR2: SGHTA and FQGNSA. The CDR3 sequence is CASSLVFWAASGANVLTF. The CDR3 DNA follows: TGTGCCAGCAGCTTAGTATTCTGGGCGGCCTCTGGGGCCAACGTCCTGACTTTC.

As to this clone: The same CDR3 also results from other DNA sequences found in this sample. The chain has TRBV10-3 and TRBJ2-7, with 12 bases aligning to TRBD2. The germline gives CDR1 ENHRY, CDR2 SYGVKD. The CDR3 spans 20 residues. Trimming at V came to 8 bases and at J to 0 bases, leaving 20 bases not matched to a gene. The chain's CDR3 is CAIADPAGLAGPQISYEQYF. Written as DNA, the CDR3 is TGTGCCATCGCGGACCCAGCGGGACTAGCGGGCCCTCAAATCTCCTACGAGCAGTACTTC.

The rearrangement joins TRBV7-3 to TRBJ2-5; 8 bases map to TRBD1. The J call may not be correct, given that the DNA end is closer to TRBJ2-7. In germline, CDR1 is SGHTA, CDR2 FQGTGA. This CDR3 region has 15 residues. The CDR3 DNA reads TGTGCCAGCAGCCCACAGGGGGGCAACACCTACGAGCAGTACTTC. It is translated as CASSPQGGNTYEQYF.

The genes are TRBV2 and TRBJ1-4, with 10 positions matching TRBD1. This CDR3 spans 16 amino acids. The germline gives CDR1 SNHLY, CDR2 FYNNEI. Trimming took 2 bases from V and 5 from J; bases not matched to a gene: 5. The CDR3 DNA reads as TGTGCCAGCAGTGAAAGGCGGGGACAGGGGAATGAAAAACTGTTTTTT. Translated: CASSERRGQGNEKLFF. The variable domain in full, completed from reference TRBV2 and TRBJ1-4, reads EPEVTQTPSHQVTQMGQEVILRCVPISNHLYFYWYRQILGQKVEFLVSFYNNEISEKSEIFDDQFSVERPDGSNFTLKIRSTKLEDSAMYFCASSERRGQGNEKLFFGSGTQLSVL.

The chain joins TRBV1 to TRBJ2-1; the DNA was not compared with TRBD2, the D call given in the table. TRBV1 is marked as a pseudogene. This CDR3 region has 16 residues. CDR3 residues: CTSSHPGTRGYNEQFF. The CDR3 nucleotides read TGCACCAGCAGCCATCCCGGGACTCGCGGCTACAATGAGCAGTTCTTC.

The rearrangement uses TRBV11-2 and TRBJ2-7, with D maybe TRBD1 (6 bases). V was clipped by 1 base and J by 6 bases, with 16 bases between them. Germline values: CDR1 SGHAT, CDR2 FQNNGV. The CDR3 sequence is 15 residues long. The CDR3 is CASSLGLRGKGEQYF. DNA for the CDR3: TGTGCCAGCAGCTTAGGGCTGAGGGGGAAAGGCGAGCAGTACTTC.

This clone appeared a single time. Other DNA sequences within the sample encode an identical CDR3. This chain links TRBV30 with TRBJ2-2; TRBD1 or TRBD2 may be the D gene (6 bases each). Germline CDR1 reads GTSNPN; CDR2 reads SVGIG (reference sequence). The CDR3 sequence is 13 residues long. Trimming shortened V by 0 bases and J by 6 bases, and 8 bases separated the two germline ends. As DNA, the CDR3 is TGTGCCTGGAGTGTAGGGGGGTCCGGGGAGCTGTTTTTT. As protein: CAWSVGGSGELFF. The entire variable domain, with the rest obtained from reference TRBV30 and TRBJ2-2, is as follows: SQTIHQWPATLVQPVGSPLSLECTVEGTSNPNLYWYRQAAGRGLQLLFYSVGIGQISSEVPQNLSASRPQDRQFILSSKKLLLSDSGFYLCAWSVGGSGELFFGEGSRLTVL.

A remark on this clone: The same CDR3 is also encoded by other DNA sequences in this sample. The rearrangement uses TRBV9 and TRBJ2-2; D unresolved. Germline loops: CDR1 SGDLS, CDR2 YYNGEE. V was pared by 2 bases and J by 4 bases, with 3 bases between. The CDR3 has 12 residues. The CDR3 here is CASSVVTGELFF. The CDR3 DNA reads TGTGCCAGCAGCGTTGTCACCGGGGAGCTGTTTTTT.

For the CDR3, the DNA is TGTGCCAGCACCCGGGACAGGGTTGAAGCTTTCTTT. Its translation: CASTRDRVEAFF. This chain uses TRBV6-1 with TRBJ1-1, with TRBD1 matching over 9 bases. The CDR3 sequence is 12 residues long. The germline gives CDR1 MNHNS, CDR2 SASEGT. V dropped 7 bases and J dropped 7; count of bases not matched to a gene: 4.

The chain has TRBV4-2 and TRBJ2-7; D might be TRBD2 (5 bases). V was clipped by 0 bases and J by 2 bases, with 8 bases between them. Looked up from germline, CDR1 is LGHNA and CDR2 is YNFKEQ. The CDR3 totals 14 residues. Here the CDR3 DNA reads TGTGCCAGCAGCCAAGATTTACTAGCCTACGAGCAGTACTTC. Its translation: CASSQDLLAYEQYF.

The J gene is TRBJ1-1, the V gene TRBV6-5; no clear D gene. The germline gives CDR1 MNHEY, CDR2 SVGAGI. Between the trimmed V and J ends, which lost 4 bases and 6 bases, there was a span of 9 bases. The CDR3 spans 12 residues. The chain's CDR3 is CASSWAGAEAFF. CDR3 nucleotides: TGTGCCAGCAGTTGGGCAGGCGCTGAAGCTTTCTTT.

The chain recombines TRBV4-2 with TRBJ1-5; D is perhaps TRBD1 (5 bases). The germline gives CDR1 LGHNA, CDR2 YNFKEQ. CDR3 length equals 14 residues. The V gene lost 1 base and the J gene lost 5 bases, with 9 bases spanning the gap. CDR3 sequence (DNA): TGTGCCAGCAGCCAAGGTCAGGGTGATCAGCCCCAGCATTTT. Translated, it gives CASSQGQGDQPQHF.

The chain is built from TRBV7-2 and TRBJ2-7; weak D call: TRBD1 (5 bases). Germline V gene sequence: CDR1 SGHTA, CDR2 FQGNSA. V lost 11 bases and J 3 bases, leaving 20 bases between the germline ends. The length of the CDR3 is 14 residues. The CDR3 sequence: CASSARDRFYEQYF. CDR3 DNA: TGTGCCTCCTCAGCCCGAGACAGATTCTACGAGCAGTACTTC.

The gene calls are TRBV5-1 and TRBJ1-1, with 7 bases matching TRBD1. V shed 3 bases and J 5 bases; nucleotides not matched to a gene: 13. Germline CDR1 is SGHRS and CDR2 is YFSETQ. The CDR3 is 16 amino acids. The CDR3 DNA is TGCGCCAGCAGCTCAGGAGGGGGCGAATCGTCGACTGAAGCTTTCTTT. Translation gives CASSSGGGESSTEAFF. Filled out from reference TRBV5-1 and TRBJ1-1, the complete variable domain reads KAGVTQTPRYLIKTRGQQVTLSCSPISGHRSVSWYQQTPGQGLQFLFEYFSETQRNKGNFPGRFSGRQFSNSRSEMNVSTLELGDSALYLCASSSGGGESSTEAFFGQGTRLTVV.

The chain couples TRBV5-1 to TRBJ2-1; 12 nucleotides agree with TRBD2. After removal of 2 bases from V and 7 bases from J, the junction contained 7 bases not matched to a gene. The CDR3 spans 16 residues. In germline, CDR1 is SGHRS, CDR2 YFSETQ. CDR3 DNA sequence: TGCGCCAGCAGCTTCCTTGCTAGCGGGAGGGGAAATGAGCAGTTCTTC. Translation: CASSFLASGRGNEQFF.

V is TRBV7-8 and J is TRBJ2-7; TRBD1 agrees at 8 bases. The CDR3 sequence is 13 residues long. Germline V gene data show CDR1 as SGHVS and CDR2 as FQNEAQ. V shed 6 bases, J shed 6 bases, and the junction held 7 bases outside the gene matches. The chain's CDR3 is CASRTGAISEQYF. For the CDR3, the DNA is TGTGCCAGCAGGACAGGGGCCATCAGCGAGCAGTACTTC.

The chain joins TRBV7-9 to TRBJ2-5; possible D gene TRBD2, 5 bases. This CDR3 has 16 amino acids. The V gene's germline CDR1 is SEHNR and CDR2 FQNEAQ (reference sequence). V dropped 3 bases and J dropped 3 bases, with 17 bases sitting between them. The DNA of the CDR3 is TGTGCCAGCAGCTTTGTTGGCTTTCGGGAAAAAGAGACCCAGTACTTC. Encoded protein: CASSFVGFREKETQYF.